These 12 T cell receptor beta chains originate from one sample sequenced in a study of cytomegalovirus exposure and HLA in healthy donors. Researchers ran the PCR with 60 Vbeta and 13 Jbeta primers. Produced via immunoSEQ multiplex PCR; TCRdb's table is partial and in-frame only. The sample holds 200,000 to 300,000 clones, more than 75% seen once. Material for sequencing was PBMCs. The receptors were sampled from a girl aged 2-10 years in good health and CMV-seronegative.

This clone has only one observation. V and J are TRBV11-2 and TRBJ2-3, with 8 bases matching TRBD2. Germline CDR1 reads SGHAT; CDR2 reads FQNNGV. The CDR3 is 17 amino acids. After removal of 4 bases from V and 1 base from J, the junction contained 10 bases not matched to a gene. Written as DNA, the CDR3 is TGTGCCAGCAGCTGGGCGGCGGGAGGTTCCGGCACAGATACGCAGTATTTT. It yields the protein CASSWAAGGSGTDTQYF.

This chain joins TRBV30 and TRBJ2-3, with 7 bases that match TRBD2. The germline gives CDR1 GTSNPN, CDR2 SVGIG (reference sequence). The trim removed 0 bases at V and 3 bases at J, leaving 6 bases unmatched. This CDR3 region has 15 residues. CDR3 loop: CAWSVGGVSTDTQYF. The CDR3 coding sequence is TGTGCCTGGAGTGTTGGGGGGGTTTCGACAGATACGCAGTATTTT.

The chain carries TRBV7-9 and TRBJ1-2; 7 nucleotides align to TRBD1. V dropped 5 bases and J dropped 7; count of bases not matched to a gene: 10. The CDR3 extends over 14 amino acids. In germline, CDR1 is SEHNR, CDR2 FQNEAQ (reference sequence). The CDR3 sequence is CASSDTTGTTGYTF. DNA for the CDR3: TGTGCCAGCAGCGACACGACAGGGACAACTGGCTACACCTTC.

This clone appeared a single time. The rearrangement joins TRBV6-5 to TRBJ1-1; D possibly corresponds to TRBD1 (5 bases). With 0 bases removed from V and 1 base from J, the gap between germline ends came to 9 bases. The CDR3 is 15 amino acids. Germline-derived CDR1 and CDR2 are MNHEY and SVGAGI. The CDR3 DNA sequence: TGTGCCAGCAGTTACTCGATGCAGGGGAACACTGAAGCTTTCTTT. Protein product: CASSYSMQGNTEAFF.

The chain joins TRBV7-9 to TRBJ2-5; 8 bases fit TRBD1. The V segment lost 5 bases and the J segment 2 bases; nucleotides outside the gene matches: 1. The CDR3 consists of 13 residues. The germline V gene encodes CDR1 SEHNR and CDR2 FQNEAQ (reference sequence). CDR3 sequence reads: CASSGQGQETQYF. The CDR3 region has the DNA TGTGCCAGCAGCGGACAGGGTCAAGAGACCCAGTACTTC. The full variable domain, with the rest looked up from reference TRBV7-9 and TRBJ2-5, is DTGVSQNPRHKITKRGQNVTFRCDPISEHNRLYWYRQTLGQGPEFLTYFQNEAQLEKSRLLSDRFSAERPKGSFSTLEIQRTEQGDSAMYLCASSGQGQETQYFGPGTRLLVL.

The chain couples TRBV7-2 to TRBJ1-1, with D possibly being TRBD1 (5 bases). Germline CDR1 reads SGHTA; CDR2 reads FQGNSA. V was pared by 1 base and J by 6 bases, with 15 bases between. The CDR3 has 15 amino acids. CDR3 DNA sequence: TGTGCCAGCAGCTTAGTTAGGGGCCCGGGGGCTGAAGCTTTCTTT. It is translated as CASSLVRGPGAEAFF.

As DNA, the CDR3 is TGTGCCAGCTCGGGACAGGGGGCCTACAATGAGCAGTTCTTC. Translating it yields CASSGQGAYNEQFF. This sequence joins TRBV2 and TRBJ2-1; 11 bases agree with TRBD1. The V gene's germline CDR1 is SNHLY and CDR2 FYNNEI. The trim removed 8 bases at V and 2 bases at J, leaving 2 bases unmatched. This CDR3 comprises 14 residues.

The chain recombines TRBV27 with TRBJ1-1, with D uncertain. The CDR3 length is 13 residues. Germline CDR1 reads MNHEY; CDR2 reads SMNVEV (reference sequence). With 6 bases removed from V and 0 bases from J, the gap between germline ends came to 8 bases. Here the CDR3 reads CASSQYMNTEAFF. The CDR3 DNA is TGTGCCAGCAGCCAGTACATGAACACTGAAGCTTTCTTT.

The CDR3 is CSASYSNQPQHF. The CDR3 coding sequence is TGCAGCGCTAGTTATAGCAATCAGCCCCAGCATTTT. This rearrangement joins TRBV29-1 to TRBJ1-5; the D is unclear. V was cut by 7 bases and J by 0 bases, with 7 bases left in between. Germline assignment: CDR1 SQVTM and CDR2 ANQGSEA. CDR3 length equals 12 residues.

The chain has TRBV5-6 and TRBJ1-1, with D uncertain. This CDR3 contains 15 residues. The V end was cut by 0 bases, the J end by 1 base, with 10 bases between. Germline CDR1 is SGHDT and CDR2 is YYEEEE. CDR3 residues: CASSLGFYGNTEAFF. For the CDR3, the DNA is TGTGCCAGCAGCTTGGGTTTTTACGGGAACACTGAAGCTTTCTTT.

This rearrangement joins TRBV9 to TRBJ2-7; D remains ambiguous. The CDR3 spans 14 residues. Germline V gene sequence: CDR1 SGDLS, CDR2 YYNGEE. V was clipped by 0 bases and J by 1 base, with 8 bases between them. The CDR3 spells CASSVGGRSYEQYF. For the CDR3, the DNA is TGTGCCAGCAGCGTAGGCGGTAGGTCCTACGAGCAGTACTTC.

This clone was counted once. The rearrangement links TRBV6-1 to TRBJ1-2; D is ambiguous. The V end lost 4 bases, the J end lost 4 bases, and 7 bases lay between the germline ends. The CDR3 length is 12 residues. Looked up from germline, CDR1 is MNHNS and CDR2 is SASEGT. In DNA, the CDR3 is TGTGCCAGCAGTGTCAACAGCTATGGCTACACCTTC. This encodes CASSVNSYGYTF.